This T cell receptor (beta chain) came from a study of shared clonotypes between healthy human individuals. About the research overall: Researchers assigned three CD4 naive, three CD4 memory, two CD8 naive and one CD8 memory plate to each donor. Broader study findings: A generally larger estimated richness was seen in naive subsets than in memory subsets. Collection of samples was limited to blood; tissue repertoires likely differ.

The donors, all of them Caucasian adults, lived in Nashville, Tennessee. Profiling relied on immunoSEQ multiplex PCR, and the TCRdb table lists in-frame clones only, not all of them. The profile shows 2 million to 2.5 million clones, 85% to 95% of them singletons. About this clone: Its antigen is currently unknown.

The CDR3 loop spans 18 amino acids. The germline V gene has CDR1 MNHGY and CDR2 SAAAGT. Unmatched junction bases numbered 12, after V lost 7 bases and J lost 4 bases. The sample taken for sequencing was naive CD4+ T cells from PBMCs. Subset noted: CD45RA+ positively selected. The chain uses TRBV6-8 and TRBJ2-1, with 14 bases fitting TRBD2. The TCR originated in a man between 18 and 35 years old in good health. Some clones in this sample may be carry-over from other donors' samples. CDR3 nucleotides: TGTGCCAGCACCTCCGGGACTAGCGGGAGATCCCCTTACAATGAGCAGTTCTTC. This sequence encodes CASTSGTSGRSPYNEQFF.